This TCR beta chain is drawn from a study of blood T cells in healthy people across ages. In germline, CDR1 is KGHSH, CDR2 LQKENI. This CDR3 is 15 amino acids long. For the second PCR, which ran for roughly 6 to 12 cycles, a sample-barcoded 5' primer and a J-beta primer mix were used. One entry per CDR3 protein, called by TCRdb with MiXCR from the 5' RACE reads. The sample includes around 500,000 distinct CDR3 sequences, roughly 48% of them seen just once. Turning to this clonotype: Its antigen remains unidentified. The junction shows a germline mismatch at one end, possibly a read error.

Findings and caveats of the study: A roughly linear age-dependent decrease characterized TCR beta diversity per million T cells.

The specimen was blood. The TCR comes from an older man in good health. The rearrangement uses TRBV18 and TRBJ2-3, with D perhaps TRBD1 (6 bases). The CDR3, as DNA: TGTGCCAGCTCACCCCTGAGTGGGGGCACCGATACGCAGTATTTT. Translated, it gives CASSPLSGGTDTQYF.